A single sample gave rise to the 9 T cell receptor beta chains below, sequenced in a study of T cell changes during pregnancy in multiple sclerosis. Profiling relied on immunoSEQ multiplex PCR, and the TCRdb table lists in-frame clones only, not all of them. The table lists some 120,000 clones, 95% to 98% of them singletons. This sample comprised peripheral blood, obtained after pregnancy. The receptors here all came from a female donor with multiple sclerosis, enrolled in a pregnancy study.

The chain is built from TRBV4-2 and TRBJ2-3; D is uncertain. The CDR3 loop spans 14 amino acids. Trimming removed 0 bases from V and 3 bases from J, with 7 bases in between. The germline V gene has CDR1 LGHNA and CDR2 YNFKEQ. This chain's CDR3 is CASSQERKTDTQYF. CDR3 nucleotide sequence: TGTGCCAGCAGCCAAGAGAGGAAAACAGATACGCAGTATTTT.

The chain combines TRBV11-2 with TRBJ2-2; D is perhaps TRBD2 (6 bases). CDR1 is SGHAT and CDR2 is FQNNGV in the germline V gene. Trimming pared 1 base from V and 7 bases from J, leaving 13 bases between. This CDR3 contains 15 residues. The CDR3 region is CASSLVRGIGGELFF. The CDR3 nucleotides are TGTGCCAGCAGCTTAGTTCGCGGGATCGGCGGGGAGCTGTTTTTT.

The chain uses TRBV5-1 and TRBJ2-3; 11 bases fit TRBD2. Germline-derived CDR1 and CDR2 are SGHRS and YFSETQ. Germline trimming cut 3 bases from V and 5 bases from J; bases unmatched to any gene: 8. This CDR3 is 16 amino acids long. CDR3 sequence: CASSSGSSGRIDTQYF. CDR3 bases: TGCGCCAGCAGCTCGGGGTCTAGCGGGAGGATAGATACGCAGTATTTT.

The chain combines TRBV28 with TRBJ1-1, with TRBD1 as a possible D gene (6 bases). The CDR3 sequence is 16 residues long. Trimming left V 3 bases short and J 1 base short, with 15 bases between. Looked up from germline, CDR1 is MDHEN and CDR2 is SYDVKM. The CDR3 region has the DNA TGTGCCAGCAGTTTGGGGGGGCTGTTTGGGAACACTGAAGCTTTCTTT. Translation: CASSLGGLFGNTEAFF.

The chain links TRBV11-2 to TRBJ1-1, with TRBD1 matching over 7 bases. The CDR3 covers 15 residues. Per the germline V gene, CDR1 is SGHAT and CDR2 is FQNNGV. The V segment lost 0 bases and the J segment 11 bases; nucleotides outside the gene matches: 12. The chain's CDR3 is CASSLETGTSQEAFF. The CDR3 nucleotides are TGTGCCAGCAGCTTAGAGACAGGGACGTCCCAGGAGGCTTTCTTT.

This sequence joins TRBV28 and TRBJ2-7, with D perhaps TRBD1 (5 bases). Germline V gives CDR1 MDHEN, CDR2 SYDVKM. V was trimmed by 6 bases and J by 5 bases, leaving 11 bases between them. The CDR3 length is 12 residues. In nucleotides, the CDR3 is TGTGCCAGCAGGACCTTGGGGCACGAGCAGTACTTC. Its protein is CASRTLGHEQYF.

The DNA of the CDR3 is TGTGCCAGCAAGTGGAGCCAAGAGACCCAGTACTTC. Translating gives CASKWSQETQYF. J is TRBJ2-5 and V is TRBV6-1; no clear D. This CDR3 has 12 residues. Germline V gene data show CDR1 as MNHNS and CDR2 as SASEGT. V lost 7 bases and J lost 1, with 7 bases in between.

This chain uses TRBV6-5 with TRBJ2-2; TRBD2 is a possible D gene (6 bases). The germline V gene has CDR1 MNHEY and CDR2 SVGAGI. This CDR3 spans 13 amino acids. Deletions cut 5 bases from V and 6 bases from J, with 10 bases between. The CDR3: CASSRPGAGELFF. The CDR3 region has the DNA TGTGCCAGCAGTCGTCCGGGGGCCGGGGAGCTGTTTTTT.

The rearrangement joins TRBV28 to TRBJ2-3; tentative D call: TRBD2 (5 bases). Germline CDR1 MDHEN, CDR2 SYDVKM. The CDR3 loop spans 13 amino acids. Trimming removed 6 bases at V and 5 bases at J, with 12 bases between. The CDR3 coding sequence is TGTGCCAGCAGCCCATTGGGGAGAGATACGCAGTATTTT. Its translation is CASSPLGRDTQYF.